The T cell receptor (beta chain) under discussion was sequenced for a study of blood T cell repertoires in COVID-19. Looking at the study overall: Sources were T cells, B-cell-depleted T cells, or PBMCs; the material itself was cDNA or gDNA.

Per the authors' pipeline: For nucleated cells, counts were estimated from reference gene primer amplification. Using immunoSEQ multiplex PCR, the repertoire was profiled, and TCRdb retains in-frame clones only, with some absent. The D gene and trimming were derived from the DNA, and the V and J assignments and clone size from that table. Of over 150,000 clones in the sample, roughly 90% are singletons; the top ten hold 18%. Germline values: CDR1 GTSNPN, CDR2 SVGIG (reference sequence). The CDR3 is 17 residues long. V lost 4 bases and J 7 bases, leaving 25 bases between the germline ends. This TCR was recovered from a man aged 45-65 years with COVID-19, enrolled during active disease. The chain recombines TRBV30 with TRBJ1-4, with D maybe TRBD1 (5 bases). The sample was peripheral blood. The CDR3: CAWIPVVRGGESEKLFF. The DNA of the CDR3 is TGTGCCTGGATCCCCGTAGTTCGTGGGGGGGAAAGTGAAAAACTGTTTTTT.